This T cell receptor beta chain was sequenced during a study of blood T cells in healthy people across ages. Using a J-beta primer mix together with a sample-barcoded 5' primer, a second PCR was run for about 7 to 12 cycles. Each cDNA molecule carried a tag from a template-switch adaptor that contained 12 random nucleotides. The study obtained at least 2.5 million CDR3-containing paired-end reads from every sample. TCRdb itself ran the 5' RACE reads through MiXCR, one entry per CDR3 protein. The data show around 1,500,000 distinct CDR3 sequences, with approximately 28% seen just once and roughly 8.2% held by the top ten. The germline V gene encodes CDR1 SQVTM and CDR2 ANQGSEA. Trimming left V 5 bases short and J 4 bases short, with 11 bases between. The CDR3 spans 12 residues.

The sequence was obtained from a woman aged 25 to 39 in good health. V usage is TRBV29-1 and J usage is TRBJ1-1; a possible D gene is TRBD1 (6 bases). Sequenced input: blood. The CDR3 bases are TGCAGCGTTCCAGGGGATCGCACTGAAGCTTTCTTT. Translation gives CSVPGDRTEAFF.